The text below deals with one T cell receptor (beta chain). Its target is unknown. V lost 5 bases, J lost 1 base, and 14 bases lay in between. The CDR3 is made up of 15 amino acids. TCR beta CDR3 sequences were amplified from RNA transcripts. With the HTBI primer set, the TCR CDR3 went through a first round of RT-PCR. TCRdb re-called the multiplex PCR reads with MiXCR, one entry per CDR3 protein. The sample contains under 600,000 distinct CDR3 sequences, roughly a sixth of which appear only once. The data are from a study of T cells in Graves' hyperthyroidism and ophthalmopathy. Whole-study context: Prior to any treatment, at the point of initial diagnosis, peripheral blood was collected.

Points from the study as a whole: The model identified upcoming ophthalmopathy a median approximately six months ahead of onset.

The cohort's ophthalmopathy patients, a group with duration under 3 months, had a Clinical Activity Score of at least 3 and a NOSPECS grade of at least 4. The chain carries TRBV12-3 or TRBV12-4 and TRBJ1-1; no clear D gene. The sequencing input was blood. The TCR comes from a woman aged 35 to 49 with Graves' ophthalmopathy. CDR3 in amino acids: CASSVQDTGNTEAFF. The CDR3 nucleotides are TGTGCCAGCAGTGTCCAGGATACCGGGAACACTGAAGCTTTCTTT.